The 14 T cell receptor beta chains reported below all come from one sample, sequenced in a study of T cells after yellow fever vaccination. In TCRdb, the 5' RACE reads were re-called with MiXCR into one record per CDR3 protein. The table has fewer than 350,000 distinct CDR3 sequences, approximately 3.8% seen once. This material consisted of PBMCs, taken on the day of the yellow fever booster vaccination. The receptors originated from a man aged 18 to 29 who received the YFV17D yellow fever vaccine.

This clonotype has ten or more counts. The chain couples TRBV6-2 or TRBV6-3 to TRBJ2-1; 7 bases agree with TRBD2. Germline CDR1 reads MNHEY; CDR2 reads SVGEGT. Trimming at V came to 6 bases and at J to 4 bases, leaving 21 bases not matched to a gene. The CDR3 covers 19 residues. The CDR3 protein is CASSPGSRLARGAYNEQFF. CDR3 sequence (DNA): TGTGCCAGCAGCCCCGGGTCTCGACTAGCTCGTGGGGCTTACAATGAGCAGTTCTTC.

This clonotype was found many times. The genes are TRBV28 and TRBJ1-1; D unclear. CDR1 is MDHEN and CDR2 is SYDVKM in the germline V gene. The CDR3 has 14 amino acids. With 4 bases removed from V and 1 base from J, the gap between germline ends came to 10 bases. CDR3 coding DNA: TGTGCCAGCAGTTACCCCCACCAGAACACTGAAGCTTTCTTT. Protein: CASSYPHQNTEAFF. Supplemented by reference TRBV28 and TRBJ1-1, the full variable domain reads DVKVTQSSRYLVKRTGEKVFLECVQDMDHENMFWYRQDPGLGLRLIYFSYDVKMKEKGDIPEGYSVSREKKERFSLILESASTNQTSMYLCASSYPHQNTEAFFGQGTRLTVV.

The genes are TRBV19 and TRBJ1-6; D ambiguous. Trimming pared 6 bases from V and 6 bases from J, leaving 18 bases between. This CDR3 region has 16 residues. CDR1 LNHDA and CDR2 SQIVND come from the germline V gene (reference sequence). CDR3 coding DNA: TGTGCCAGTAGACCCTGGAGGGTTACCTTTAATTCACCCCTCCACTTT. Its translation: CASRPWRVTFNSPLHF. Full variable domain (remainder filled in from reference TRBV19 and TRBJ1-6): DGGITQSPKYLFRKEGQNVTLSCEQNLNHDAMYWYRQDPGQGLRLIYYSQIVNDFQKGDIAEGYSVSREKKESFPLTVTSAQKNPTAFYLCASRPWRVTFNSPLHFGNGTRLTVT.

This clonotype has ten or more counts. CDR3 loop: CASSPQSSYEQYV. The DNA of the CDR3 is TGTGCCAGCAGCCCACAGAGCTCCTACGAGCAGTACGTC. The V call is TRBV5-5, the J call TRBJ2-7, with D hard to call. The V end lost 4 bases, the J end lost 0 bases, and 8 bases lay between the germline ends. The CDR3 extends over 13 amino acids. CDR1 and CDR2 from the germline V gene are SGHKS and YYEKEE (reference sequence).

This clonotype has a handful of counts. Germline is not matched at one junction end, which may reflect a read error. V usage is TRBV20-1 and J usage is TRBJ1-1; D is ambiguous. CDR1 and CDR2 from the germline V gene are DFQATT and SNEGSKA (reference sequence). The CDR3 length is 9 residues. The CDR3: CSGRTEAFF. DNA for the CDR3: TGCAGTGGTAGAACTGAAGCTTTCTTT.

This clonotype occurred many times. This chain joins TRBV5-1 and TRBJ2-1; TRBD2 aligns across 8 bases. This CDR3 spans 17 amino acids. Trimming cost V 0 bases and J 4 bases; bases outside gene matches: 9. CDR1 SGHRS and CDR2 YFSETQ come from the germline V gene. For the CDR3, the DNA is TGCGCCAGCAGCTTGGCGGGGGGGGCCATCGGTTACAATGAGCAGTTCTTC. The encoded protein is CASSLAGGAIGYNEQFF.

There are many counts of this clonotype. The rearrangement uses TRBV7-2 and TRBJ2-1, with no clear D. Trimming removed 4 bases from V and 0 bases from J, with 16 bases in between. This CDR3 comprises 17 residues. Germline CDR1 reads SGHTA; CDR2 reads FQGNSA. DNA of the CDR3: TGTGCCAGCAGCTCCCTTCGTTCGGTGGCCTCCTACAATGAGCAGTTCTTC. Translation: CASSSLRSVASYNEQFF.

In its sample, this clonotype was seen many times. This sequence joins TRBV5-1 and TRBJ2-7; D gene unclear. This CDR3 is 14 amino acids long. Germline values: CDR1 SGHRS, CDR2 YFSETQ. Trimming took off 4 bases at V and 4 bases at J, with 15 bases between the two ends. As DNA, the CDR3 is TGCGCCAGCAGCGGTGTCAATCCTACTTACGAGCAGTACTTC. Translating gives CASSGVNPTYEQYF.

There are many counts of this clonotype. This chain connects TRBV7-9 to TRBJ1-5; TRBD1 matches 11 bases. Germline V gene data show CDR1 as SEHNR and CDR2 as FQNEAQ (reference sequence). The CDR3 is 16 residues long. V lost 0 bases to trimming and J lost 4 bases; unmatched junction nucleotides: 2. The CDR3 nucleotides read TGTGCCAGCAGCTTAGCGGGACAGGGGGAAAATCAGCCCCAGCATTTT. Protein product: CASSLAGQGENQPQHF. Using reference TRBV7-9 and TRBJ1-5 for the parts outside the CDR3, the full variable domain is DTGVSQNPRHKITKRGQNVTFRCDPISEHNRLYWYRQTLGQGPEFLTYFQNEAQLEKSRLLSDRFSAERPKGSFSTLEIQRTEQGDSAMYLCASSLAGQGENQPQHFGDGTRLSIL.

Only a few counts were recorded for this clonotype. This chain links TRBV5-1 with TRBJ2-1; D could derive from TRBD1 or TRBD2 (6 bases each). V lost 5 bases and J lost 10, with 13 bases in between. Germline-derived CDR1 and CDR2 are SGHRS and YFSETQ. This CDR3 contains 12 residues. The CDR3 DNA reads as TGCGCCAGCAGGAGGGGGGCCGGGGAGCAGTTCTTC. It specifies CASRRGAGEQFF.

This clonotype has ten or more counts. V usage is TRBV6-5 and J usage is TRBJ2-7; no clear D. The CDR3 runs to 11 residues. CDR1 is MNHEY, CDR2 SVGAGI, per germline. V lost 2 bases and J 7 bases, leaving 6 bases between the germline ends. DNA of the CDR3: TGTGCCAGCAGTTACGGGCCAGAGCAGTACTTC. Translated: CASSYGPEQYF.

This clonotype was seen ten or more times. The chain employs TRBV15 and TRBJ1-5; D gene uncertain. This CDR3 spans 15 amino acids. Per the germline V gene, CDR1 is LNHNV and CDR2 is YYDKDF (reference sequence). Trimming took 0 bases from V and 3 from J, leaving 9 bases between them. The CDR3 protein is CATSRDGEDNQPQHF. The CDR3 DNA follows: TGTGCCACCAGCAGAGACGGGGAGGACAATCAGCCCCAGCATTTT.

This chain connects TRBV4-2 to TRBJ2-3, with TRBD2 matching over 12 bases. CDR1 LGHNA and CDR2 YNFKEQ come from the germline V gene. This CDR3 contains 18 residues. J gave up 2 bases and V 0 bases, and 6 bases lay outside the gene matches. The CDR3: CASSQEFRLAGDTDTQYF. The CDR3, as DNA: TGTGCCAGCAGCCAAGAGTTCCGACTAGCGGGGGACACAGATACGCAGTATTTT.

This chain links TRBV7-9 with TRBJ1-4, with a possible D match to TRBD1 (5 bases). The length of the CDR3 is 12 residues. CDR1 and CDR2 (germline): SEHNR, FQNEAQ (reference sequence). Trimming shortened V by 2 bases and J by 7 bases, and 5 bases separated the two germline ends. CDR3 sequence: CASSLQGEKLFF. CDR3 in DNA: TGTGCCAGCAGCTTACAGGGTGAAAAACTGTTTTTT. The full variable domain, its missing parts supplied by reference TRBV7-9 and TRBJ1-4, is DTGVSQNPRHKITKRGQNVTFRCDPISEHNRLYWYRQTLGQGPEFLTYFQNEAQLEKSRLLSDRFSAERPKGSFSTLEIQRTEQGDSAMYLCASSLQGEKLFFGSGTQLSVL.